A selection of T cell receptor beta chains follows, all from one sample in a study of T cell repertoires in cytomegalovirus infection. TCRdb fed the reads into MiXCR, producing one record per CDR3 protein. The profile covers fewer than 300,000 distinct CDR3 sequences, with 25% appearing a single time and around 13% taken by the ten largest. Material for sequencing was PBMCs. The source of these receptors is a human donor in good health (CMV status not recorded). Some clones in this sample may be carry-over from other donors' samples. CDR3s include the opening cysteine and the closing phenylalanine or tryptophan. A D gene is named only where the DNA matches it firmly. A row's size may be missing; if present it is once, few, many or a size class.

CDR3 protein,CDR3 DNA,D gene,V gene,J gene,clone size
CASSLGRTSNQPQHF,TGTGCCAGCAGCTTAGGCAGGACTAGCAATCAGCCCCAGCATTTT,NA,TRBV7-2,TRBJ1-5,NA
CASSVATGDNEQFF,TGTGCCAGCAGCGTAGCTACAGGAGATAATGAGCAGTTCTTC,NA,TRBV5-4,TRBJ2-1,NA
CSAFRQGYQPQHF,TGCAGTGCTTTTAGACAGGGGTATCAGCCCCAGCATTTT,TRBD1,TRBV20-1,TRBJ1-5,NA
CASRTEQGARFEQYF,TGTGCCAGCAGAACCGAACAGGGGGCACGTTTCGAGCAGTACTTC,TRBD1,TRBV28,TRBJ2-7,many
CSARYAGFAEQFF,TGCAGTGCTAGATACGCGGGATTCGCTGAGCAGTTCTTC,NA,TRBV20-1,TRBJ2-1,NA
CASSLRIGVSTDTQYF,TGTGCCAGCAGCTTAAGAATCGGGGTTAGCACAGATACGCAGTATTTT,NA,TRBV7-3,TRBJ2-3,many
CSARFPTIDTQYF,TGCAGTGCTAGATTCCCGACTATCGATACGCAGTATTTT,NA,TRBV20-1,TRBJ2-3,NA
CASSNPRTQFF,TGTGCCAGCAGTAACCCCCGGACGCAGTTCTTC,NA,TRBV6-2/TRBV6-3,TRBJ2-1,few
CASSSGGGYGYTF,TGTGCCAGCAGTTCAGGGGGCGGCTATGGCTACACCTTC,TRBD1,TRBV12-3/TRBV12-4,TRBJ1-2,NA
CASSRRVTDTQYF,TGTGCCAGCAGCCGACGGGTCACAGATACGCAGTATTTT,NA,TRBV7-2,TRBJ2-3,NA
CASKSAGVEQYF,TGTGCCAGCAAGTCAGCAGGGGTCGAGCAGTACTTC,NA,TRBV28,TRBJ2-7,NA
CSAFRTTDGYTF,TGCAGTGCTTTCAGGACAACTGATGGCTACACCTTC,NA,TRBV20-1,TRBJ1-2,NA
CASSSPSPWDRDEKLFF,TGTGCCAGCAGCTCACCCTCCCCCTGGGACAGGGATGAAAAACTGTTTTTT,TRBD1,TRBV11-2,TRBJ1-4,many
CSVEYAEGKQYF,TGCAGCGTTGAATACGCTGAGGGGAAGCAGTACTTC,NA,TRBV29-1,TRBJ2-7,NA